The present entry profiles one TCR beta chain with its context. Baseline was the first blood sampling point, followed by cycle 4 day 1 and cycle 7 day 1. The sample is drawn from a study of OX40 agonist ivuxolimab in advanced cancers. Study overall: Clinicians treated patients with ivuxolimab, an agonistic anti-OX40 (CD134) antibody.

J lost 7 bases, V lost 4 bases, and 9 bases had no gene match. The CDR3 contains 16 residues. From germline, CDR1 is SGHRS and CDR2 YFSETQ. Sequencing was performed with immunoSEQ multiplex PCR; in TCRdb, only in-frame clones are kept and a portion is missing. The sample includes around 56,000 clones, 80% to 90% of them seen just once. V is TRBV5-1 and J is TRBJ2-1, with TRBD2 identical over 12 bases. This TCR was recovered from an adult with an advanced solid tumor such as melanoma, head and neck, liver or kidney cancer. Material: CD4+ or CD8+ T cells sorted from blood, obtained in a trial of the OX40 agonist ivuxolimab. The CDR3 spells CASSLLAGGLNNEQFF. The CDR3 DNA reads as TGCGCCAGCAGCCTACTAGCGGGAGGCCTCAATAATGAGCAGTTCTTC.